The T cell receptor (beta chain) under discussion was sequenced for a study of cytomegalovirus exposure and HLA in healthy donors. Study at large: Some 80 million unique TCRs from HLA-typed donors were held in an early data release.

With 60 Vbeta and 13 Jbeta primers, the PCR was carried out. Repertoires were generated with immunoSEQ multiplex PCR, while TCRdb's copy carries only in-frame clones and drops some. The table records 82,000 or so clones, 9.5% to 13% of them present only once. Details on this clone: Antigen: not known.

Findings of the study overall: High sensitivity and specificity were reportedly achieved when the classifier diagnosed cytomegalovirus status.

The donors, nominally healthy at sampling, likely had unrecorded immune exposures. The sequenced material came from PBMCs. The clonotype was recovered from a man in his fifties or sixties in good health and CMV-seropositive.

The CDR3 DNA sequence: TGTGCCTTACTAGCGGGACAGATTTACAATGAGCAGTTCTTC. It codes for CALLAGQIYNEQFF. This chain uses TRBV30 with TRBJ2-1, with 10 bases fitting TRBD2. CDR1 and CDR2 from the germline V gene are GTSNPN and SVGIG (reference sequence). The trim removed 7 bases at V and 4 bases at J, leaving 7 bases unmatched. The CDR3 extends over 14 amino acids.